Shown below are 3 T cell receptor beta chains from a single sample sequenced in a study of blood T cell repertoires in COVID-19. Generated by immunoSEQ multiplex PCR, the TCRdb table keeps only in-frame clones and is missing some. The sample includes 400,000 or so clones, approximately 89% of them seen just once. The specimen sequenced was peripheral blood. All receptors come from a woman in her thirties or forties with COVID-19, enrolled during active disease.

This CDR3 is CASSQERGRDTEAFF. DNA of the CDR3: TGCGCCAGCAGCCAAGAAAGAGGGCGGGACACTGAAGCTTTCTTT. The chain recombines TRBV4-3 with TRBJ1-1; D is uncertain. The CDR3 is made up of 15 amino acids. The germline CDR1 and CDR2 sequences are LGHNA and YSLEER. V lost 0 bases and J 3 bases, leaving 11 bases between the germline ends.

V and J are TRBV28 and TRBJ1-3; no reliable D call. CDR1 MDHEN and CDR2 SYDVKM come from the germline V gene. V lost 1 base and J 0 bases, leaving 10 bases between the germline ends. The CDR3 loop spans 16 amino acids. DNA of the CDR3: TGTGCCAGCAGTTTATTCTGGGCAGACTCTGGAAACACCATATATTTT. Translated: CASSLFWADSGNTIYF.

The V gene is TRBV3-1 (or the pseudogene TRBV3-2), the J gene TRBJ2-7; 8 bases are shared with TRBD2. The CDR3 loop spans 13 amino acids. Germline values: CDR1 LGHDT, CDR2 YNNKEL (reference sequence). Trimming at V came to 3 bases and at J to 4 bases, leaving 2 bases not matched to a gene. For the CDR3, the DNA is TGTGCCAGCAGCCATAAGCGGGGGTACGAGCAGTACTTC. It encodes CASSHKRGYEQYF.